Shown below are 21 T cell receptor beta chains from a single sample sequenced in a study of cytomegalovirus exposure and HLA in healthy donors. Vbeta (60) and Jbeta (13) primers were used in the PCR. Sequenced by immunoSEQ multiplex PCR; TCRdb stores in-frame clones only, minus some. The sample contains approximately 110,000 clones, 76% of which appear only once. The sequenced material came from PBMCs. The receptors were sampled from a man aged 50 to 60 in good health and CMV-seronegative.

This chain uses TRBV4-3 with TRBJ2-5; tentatively, D is TRBD2 (5 bases). The CDR3 is 15 amino acids. The V gene's germline CDR1 is LGHNA and CDR2 YSLEER. The V and J ends lost 1 base and 4 bases respectively, with 13 bases between them. DNA of the CDR3: TGCGCCAGCAGCCAAGTTTCTAGCAATGGAGAGACCCAGTACTTC. Its translation: CASSQVSSNGETQYF.

The chain is built from TRBV2 and TRBJ1-4; 10 nucleotides align to TRBD1. The CDR3 covers 18 residues. In germline, CDR1 is SNHLY, CDR2 FYNNEI. V was pared by 3 bases and J by 8 bases, with 15 bases of the junction left unmatched. The DNA of the CDR3 is TGTGCCAGCAGTGAGGAACGACTGGGGGACAGGGGTGGCGAAAAACTGTTTTTT. It is translated as CASSEERLGDRGGEKLFF.

The chain is built from TRBV30 and TRBJ2-5, with D perhaps TRBD1 (5 bases). CDR3 size: 13 residues. The V and J ends lost 0 bases and 4 bases respectively, with 9 bases between them. CDR1 is GTSNPN and CDR2 is SVGIG in the germline V gene (reference sequence). In DNA form, the CDR3 reads TGTGCCTGGAGTGTGGGGCCTAGAGAGACCCAGTACTTC. Residues: CAWSVGPRETQYF.

This clone came up a few times. V gene TRBV28 combines with J gene TRBJ1-3, with D unclear. The CDR3 loop spans 16 amino acids. CDR1 MDHEN and CDR2 SYDVKM come from the germline V gene. The V end was cut by 3 bases, the J end by 4 bases, with 16 bases between. The CDR3 region has the DNA TGTGCCAGCAGTTTGGTCCGATCTACCGGGGGAAACACCATATATTTT. It yields the protein CASSLVRSTGGNTIYF.

J is TRBJ1-6 and V is TRBV28, with TRBD1 as a possible D gene (6 bases). Deletions cut 7 bases from V and 6 bases from J, with 19 bases between. The CDR3 sequence is 16 residues long. The germline V gene encodes CDR1 MDHEN and CDR2 SYDVKM. CDR3 in DNA: TGTGCCAGCAAAAGAGGACAGCTCCTTCTTAATTCACCCCTCCACTTT. Amino acids: CASKRGQLLLNSPLHF.

The chain is built from TRBV6-5 and TRBJ1-4; 9 bases are shared with TRBD1. Germline loops: CDR1 MNHEY, CDR2 SVGAGI. V lost 6 bases and J lost 4; bases outside the gene matches: 3. CDR3 length: 14 amino acids. In DNA form, the CDR3 reads TGTGCCAGCAGCCGGGGACAGGGTAATGAAAAACTGTTTTTT. It encodes CASSRGQGNEKLFF.

The CDR3 DNA reads TGTGCCAGCAGCTCGCGACAGTACACTGAAGCTTTCTTT. This translates into CASSSRQYTEAFF. The J gene is TRBJ1-1, the V gene TRBV14; a possible D gene is TRBD1 (5 bases). Deletions cut 5 bases from V and 3 bases from J, with 10 bases between. This CDR3 is built from 13 residues. In germline, CDR1 is SGHDN, CDR2 FVKESK.

The chain is built from TRBV25-1 and TRBJ1-2, with D possibly matching TRBD1 (5 bases). Germline loops: CDR1 MGHDK, CDR2 SYGVNS. V dropped 3 bases and J dropped 2 bases, with 16 bases sitting between them. This CDR3 has 16 residues. Written as DNA, the CDR3 is TGTGCCAGCAGTGACCCGTATGCGGGACCGAACTATGGCTACACCTTC. Residues: CASSDPYAGPNYGYTF.

The chain carries TRBV5-1 and TRBJ1-1, with a tentative D call TRBD1 (5 bases). This CDR3 is 16 amino acids long. Trimming cost V 0 bases and J 5 bases, with 17 bases left between them. Germline V CDR1 and CDR2: SGHRS, YFSETQ. CDR3 bases: TGCGCCAGCAGCTTGGATGGGACTCTACTTTTGACTGAAGCTTTCTTT. Its protein product is CASSLDGTLLLTEAFF.

The sample holds one count of this clone. The chain combines TRBV7-8 with TRBJ1-1; the D is unclear. The CDR3 spans 16 residues. Germline CDR1 reads SGHVS; CDR2 reads FQNEAQ. V lost 5 bases, J lost 2 bases, and 18 bases lay in between. CDR3 sequence (DNA): TGTGCCAGCAGCCTCCTCAGTTTGTGGGCCAACACTGAAGCTTTCTTT. Translated, it gives CASSLLSLWANTEAFF. Together with reference TRBV7-8 and TRBJ1-1, the CDR3 gives the full variable domain: GAGVSQSPRYKVAKRGQDVALRCDPISGHVSLFWYQQALGQGPEFLTYFQNEAQLDKSGLPSDRFFAERPEGSVSTLKIQRTQQEDSAVYLCASSLLSLWANTEAFFGQGTRLTVV.

In its sample, this clone was seen once. The chain is built from TRBV5-4 and TRBJ1-6; TRBD1 matches 7 bases. This CDR3 has 14 residues. Trimming at V came to 2 bases and at J to 7 bases, leaving 3 bases not matched to a gene. Germline V gives CDR1 SGHNT, CDR2 YYREEE (reference sequence). CDR3 sequence (DNA): TGTGCCAGCAGCTTCACAGGGGTCAATTCACCCCTCCACTTT. It specifies CASSFTGVNSPLHF.

The rearrangement joins TRBV2 to TRBJ2-7, with 10 bases that match TRBD1. The CDR3 contains 14 residues. Unmatched junction bases numbered 1, after V lost 5 bases and J lost 0 bases. In germline, CDR1 is SNHLY, CDR2 FYNNEI. CDR3 sequence (DNA): TGTGCCAGCAGTTGGACAGGGGGCTCCTACGAGCAGTACTTC. Translating gives CASSWTGGSYEQYF.

The chain employs TRBV7-2 and TRBJ2-3, with 10 bases lining up with TRBD2. This CDR3 comprises 16 residues. V lost 5 bases to trimming and J lost 5 bases; unmatched junction nucleotides: 10. CDR1 and CDR2 (germline): SGHTA, FQGNSA. CDR3 DNA: TGTGCCAGCAGCCCCCCTAGCGGGGGCCCGGGAGATACGCAGTATTTT. This sequence encodes CASSPPSGGPGDTQYF. The full variable domain, its missing parts supplied by reference TRBV7-2 and TRBJ2-3, is GAGVSQSPSNKVTEKGKDVELRCDPISGHTALYWYRQSLGQGLEFLIYFQGNSAPDKSGLPSDRFSAERTGGSVSTLTIQRTQQEDSAVYLCASSPPSGGPGDTQYFGPGTRLTVL.

For the CDR3, the DNA is TGTGCCAGTAGCCCTAGCGGGAACTCTCGGGAGACCCAGTACTTC. It encodes CASSPSGNSRETQYF. The rearrangement uses TRBV19 and TRBJ2-5; 9 bases align to TRBD2. Trimming took 6 bases from V and 5 from J; bases not matched to a gene: 10. Germline V gives CDR1 LNHDA, CDR2 SQIVND (reference sequence). This CDR3 has 15 residues.

The chain couples TRBV2 to TRBJ1-6, with a weak D call TRBD1 (6 bases). Germline V gene lookup returns CDR1 SNHLY and CDR2 FYNNEI. Trimming left V 8 bases short and J 6 bases short, with 17 bases between. This CDR3 has 15 amino acids. In DNA form, the CDR3 reads TGTGCCAGCGGGGGGGTAGGGGGAGTTAATTCACCCCTCCACTTT. This codes for CASGGVGGVNSPLHF.

This chain uses TRBV2 with TRBJ2-2; no clear D. The CDR3 contains 13 residues. With 6 bases removed from V and 3 bases from J, the gap between germline ends came to 8 bases. CDR1 and CDR2 (germline): SNHLY, FYNNEI. The CDR3 DNA reads as TGTGCCAGCAGAGCTCTCGACACCGGGGAGCTGTTTTTT. This translates into CASRALDTGELFF. Full variable domain (missing parts from reference TRBV2 and TRBJ2-2): EPEVTQTPSHQVTQMGQEVILRCVPISNHLYFYWYRQILGQKVEFLVSFYNNEISEKSEIFDDQFSVERPDGSNFTLKIRSTKLEDSAMYFCASRALDTGELFFGEGSRLTVL.

This chain connects TRBV6-5 to TRBJ2-7, with a tentative D call TRBD1 (6 bases). The CDR3 contains 14 residues. Germline V gene sequence: CDR1 MNHEY, CDR2 SVGAGI. The V end lost 0 bases, the J end lost 12 bases, and 18 bases lay between the germline ends. The CDR3 is CASSYSPTGLDTYF. The CDR3 bases are TGTGCCAGCAGTTACTCCCCGACAGGTTTGGACACGTACTTC.

The V call is TRBV7-9, the J call TRBJ1-5, with D maybe TRBD1 (5 bases). V lost 11 bases and J 2 bases, leaving 13 bases between the germline ends. The length of the CDR3 is 13 residues. The germline gives CDR1 SEHNR, CDR2 FQNEAQ (reference sequence). DNA for the CDR3: TGTGCCTCAGCCCGGGGGGGCAATCAGCCCCAGCATTTT. It yields the protein CASARGGNQPQHF.

This clone was counted once. The chain carries TRBV9 and TRBJ1-3; D ambiguous. Trimming shortened V by 2 bases and J by 0 bases, and 9 bases separated the two germline ends. Germline CDR1 and CDR2: SGDLS and YYNGEE. The CDR3 runs to 15 residues. CDR3 loop: CASSVDGSSGNTIYF. The DNA for the CDR3 is TGTGCCAGCAGCGTCGACGGGAGCTCTGGAAACACCATATATTTT.

The CDR3 spells CASSSRLAGDTDTQYF. The CDR3 region has the DNA TGTGCCAGCAGTAGCCGACTAGCGGGGGATACAGATACGCAGTATTTT. The gene calls are TRBV28 and TRBJ2-3; 12 nucleotides align to TRBD2. Germline CDR1 and CDR2: MDHEN and SYDVKM. V lost 5 bases, J lost 3 bases, and 6 bases stayed unmatched. CDR3 length: 16 amino acids.

This clone was counted between two and nine times. The gene calls are TRBV27 and TRBJ2-7; D might be TRBD1 (6 bases). The CDR3 runs to 14 residues. V was clipped by 3 bases and J by 0 bases, with 9 bases between them. CDR1 and CDR2 from the germline V gene are MNHEY and SMNVEV (reference sequence). CDR3 coding DNA: TGTGCCAGCAGTTTCGACAGGCTCTCCTACGAGCAGTACTTC. Amino acids: CASSFDRLSYEQYF.